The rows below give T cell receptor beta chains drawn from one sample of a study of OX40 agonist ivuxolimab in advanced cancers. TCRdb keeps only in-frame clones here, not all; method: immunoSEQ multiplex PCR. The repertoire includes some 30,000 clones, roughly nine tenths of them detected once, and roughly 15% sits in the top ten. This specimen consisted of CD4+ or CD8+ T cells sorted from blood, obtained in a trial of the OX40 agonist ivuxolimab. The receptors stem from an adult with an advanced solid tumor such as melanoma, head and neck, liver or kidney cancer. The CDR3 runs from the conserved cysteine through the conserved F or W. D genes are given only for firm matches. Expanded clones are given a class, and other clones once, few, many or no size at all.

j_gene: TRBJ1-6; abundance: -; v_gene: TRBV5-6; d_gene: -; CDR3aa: CASSLTSNGDSPLHF; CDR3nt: TGTGCCAGCAGCCTAACGTCGAACGGGGATTCACCCCTCCACTTT
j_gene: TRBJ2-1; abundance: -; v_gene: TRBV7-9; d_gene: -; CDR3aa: CASSSGSPYNEQFF; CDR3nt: TGTGCCAGCAGCTCAGGGTCCCCCTACAATGAGCAGTTCTTC
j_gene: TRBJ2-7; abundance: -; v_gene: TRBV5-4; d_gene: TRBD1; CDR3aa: CASSSQGNEQYF; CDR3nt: TGTGCCAGCAGCTCACAGGGGAACGAGCAGTACTTC
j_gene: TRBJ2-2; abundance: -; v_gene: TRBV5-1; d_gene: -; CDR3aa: CASSLLVTGELFF; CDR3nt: TGCGCCAGCAGCTTGTTGGTCACCGGGGAGCTGTTTTTT
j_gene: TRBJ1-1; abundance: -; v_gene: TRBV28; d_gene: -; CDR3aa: CASSFTRNTEAFF; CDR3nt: TGTGCCAGCAGTTTTACACGGAACACTGAAGCTTTCTTT
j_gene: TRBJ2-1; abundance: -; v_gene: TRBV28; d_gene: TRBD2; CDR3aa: CASSAIVRPTSGSYDNEQFF; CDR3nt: TGTGCCAGCAGTGCCATTGTCCGACCTACTAGCGGGAGTTACGACAATGAGCAGTTCTTC
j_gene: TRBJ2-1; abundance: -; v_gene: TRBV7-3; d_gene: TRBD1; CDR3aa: CASSIGQGVEQFF; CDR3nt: TGTGCCAGCAGCATCGGGCAGGGGGTTGAGCAGTTCTTC
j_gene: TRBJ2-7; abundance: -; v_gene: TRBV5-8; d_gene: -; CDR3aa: CASSLAAGPPYEQYF; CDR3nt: TGTGCCAGCAGCTTGGCCGCAGGTCCCCCCTACGAGCAGTACTTC
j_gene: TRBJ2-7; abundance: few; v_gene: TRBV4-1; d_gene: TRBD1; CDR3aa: CASSPIQGTGGPEQYF; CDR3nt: TGCGCCAGCAGCCCAATTCAGGGGACAGGGGGTCCCGAGCAGTACTTC
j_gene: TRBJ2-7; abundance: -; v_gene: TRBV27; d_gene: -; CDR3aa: CASSLTGYYEQYF; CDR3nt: TGTGCCAGCAGTTTAACAGGGTACTACGAGCAGTACTTC
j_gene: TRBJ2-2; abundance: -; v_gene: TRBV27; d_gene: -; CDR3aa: CATKRGGTGLLAGDTGELFF; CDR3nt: TGTGCCACAAAGAGGGGGGGGACAGGGCTTTTAGCGGGAGACACCGGGGAGCTGTTTTTT
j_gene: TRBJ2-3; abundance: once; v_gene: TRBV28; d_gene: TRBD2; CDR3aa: CASSSPGLAVSTDTQYF; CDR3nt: TGTGCCAGCAGTTCGCCTGGACTAGCGGTCTCCACAGATACGCAGTATTTT
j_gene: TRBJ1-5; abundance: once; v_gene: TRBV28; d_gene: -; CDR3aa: CATSPLGRKYSNQPQHF; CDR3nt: TGTGCCACCTCTCCGCTGGGGCGGAAGTATAGCAATCAGCCCCAGCATTTT
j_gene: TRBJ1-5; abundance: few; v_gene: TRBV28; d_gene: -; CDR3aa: CASSLRGPQPQHF; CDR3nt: TGTGCCAGCAGTTTACGGGGGCCTCAGCCCCAGCATTTT
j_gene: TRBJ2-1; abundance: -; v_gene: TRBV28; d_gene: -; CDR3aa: CASSLYRVSFYNEQFF; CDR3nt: TGTGCCAGCAGTTTGTACAGGGTTAGTTTCTACAATGAGCAGTTCTTC
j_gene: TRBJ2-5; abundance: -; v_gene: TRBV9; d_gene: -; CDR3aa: CASSVTTRPGETQYF; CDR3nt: TGTGCCAGCAGCGTAACTACCAGACCCGGGGAGACCCAGTACTTC
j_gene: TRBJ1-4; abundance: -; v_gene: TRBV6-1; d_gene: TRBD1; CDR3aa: CASREGQPTNEKLFF; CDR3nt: TGTGCCAGCAGGGAGGGACAGCCAACTAATGAAAAACTGTTTTTT
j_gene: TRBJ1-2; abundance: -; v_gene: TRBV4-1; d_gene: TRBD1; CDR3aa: CASSPPTGGGYGYTF; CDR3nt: TGCGCCAGCAGCCCACCGACAGGGGGCGGCTATGGCTACACCTTC
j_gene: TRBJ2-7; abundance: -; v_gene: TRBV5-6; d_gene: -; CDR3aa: CASSFTEAGRPYEQYF; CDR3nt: TGTGCCAGCAGTTTCACAGAGGCGGGACGGCCCTACGAGCAGTACTTC
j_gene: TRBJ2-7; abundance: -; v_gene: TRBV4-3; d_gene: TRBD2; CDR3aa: CASSQEAQLAGDYEQYF; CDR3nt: TGCGCCAGCAGCCAAGAGGCCCAACTAGCGGGAGACTACGAGCAGTACTTC
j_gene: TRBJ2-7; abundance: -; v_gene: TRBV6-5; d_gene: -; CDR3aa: CASRAWGDGYEQYF; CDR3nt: TGTGCCAGCAGGGCTTGGGGAGACGGATACGAGCAGTACTTC
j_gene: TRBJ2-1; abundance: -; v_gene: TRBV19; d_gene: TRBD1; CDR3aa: CASSSDRAEQFF; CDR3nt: TGTGCCAGTAGTAGCGACAGGGCTGAGCAGTTCTTC
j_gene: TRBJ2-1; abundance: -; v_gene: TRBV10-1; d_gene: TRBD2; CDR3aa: CASSVGLSSGRDLDYNEQFF; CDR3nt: TGCGCCAGCAGTGTGGGTCTAAGTAGCGGGAGAGATTTGGACTACAATGAGCAGTTCTTC
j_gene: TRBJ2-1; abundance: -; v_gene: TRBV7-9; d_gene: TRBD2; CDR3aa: CASSPPGLDYNEQFF; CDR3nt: TGTGCCAGCAGCCCACCGGGACTAGATTACAATGAGCAGTTCTTC
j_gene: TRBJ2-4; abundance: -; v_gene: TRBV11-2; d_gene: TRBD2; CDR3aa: CASTPGGRNIQYF; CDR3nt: TGTGCCAGCACCCCGGGGGGGAGGAACATTCAGTACTTC
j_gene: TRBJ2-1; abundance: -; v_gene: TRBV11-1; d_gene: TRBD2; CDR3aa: CASSFRLAVYNEQFF; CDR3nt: TGTGCCAGCAGCTTTCGGCTAGCGGTATACAATGAGCAGTTCTTC
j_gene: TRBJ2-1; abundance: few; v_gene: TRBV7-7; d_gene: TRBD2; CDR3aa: CASSSGTSGVEQFF; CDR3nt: TGTGCCAGCAGCTCCGGGACTAGCGGGGTCGAGCAGTTCTTC
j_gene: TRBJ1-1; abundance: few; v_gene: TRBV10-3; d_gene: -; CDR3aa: CAISPENTEAFF; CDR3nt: TGTGCCATCAGCCCAGAGAACACTGAAGCTTTCTTT
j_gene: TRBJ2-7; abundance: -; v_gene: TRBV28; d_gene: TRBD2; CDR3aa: CASSPMTSGSYEQYF; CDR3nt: TGTGCCAGCAGTCCCATGACTAGCGGATCCTACGAGCAGTACTTC
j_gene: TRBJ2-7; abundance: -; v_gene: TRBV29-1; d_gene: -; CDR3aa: CSVEELTGYSYEQYF; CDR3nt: TGCAGCGTTGAAGAGTTGACAGGTTACTCCTACGAGCAGTACTTC
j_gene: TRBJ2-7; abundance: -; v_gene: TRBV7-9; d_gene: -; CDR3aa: CASSASLIGSEQYF; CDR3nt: TGTGCCAGCAGCGCTAGCCTGATCGGATCCGAGCAGTACTTC
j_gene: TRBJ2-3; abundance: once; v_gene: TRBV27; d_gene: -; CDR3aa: CASSLVGIPSTDTQYF; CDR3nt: TGTGCCAGCAGTTTAGTGGGAATTCCTAGCACAGATACGCAGTATTTT
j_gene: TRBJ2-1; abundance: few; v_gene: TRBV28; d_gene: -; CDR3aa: CATAGVILDNEQFF; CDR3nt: TGTGCCACGGCTGGGGTAATTCTCGACAATGAGCAGTTCTTC
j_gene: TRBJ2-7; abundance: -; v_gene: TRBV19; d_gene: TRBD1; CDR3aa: CASSGTGAYEQYF; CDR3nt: TGTGCCAGTAGCGGGACAGGGGCATACGAGCAGTACTTC
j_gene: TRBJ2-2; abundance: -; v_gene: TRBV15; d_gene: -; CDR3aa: CATSRDREVVAGELFF; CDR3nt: TGTGCCACCAGCAGAGACAGGGAAGTGGTGGCCGGGGAGCTGTTTTTT
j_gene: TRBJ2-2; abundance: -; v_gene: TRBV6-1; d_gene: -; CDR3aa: CASSRKRRELFF; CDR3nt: TGTGCCAGCAGCCGCAAGAGGAGGGAGCTGTTTTTT
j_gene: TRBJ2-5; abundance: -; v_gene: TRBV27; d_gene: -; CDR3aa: CASSSRKETQYF; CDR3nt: TGTGCCAGCAGTTCGAGAAAAGAGACCCAGTACTTC
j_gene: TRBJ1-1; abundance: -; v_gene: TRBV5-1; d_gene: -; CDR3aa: CASSLAAENTEAFF; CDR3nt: TGCGCCAGCAGCTTGGCGGCTGAGAACACTGAAGCTTTCTTT
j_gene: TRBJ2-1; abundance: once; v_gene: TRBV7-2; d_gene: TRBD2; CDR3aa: CASSLSPSGEGRDEQFF; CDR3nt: TGTGCCAGCAGCTTAAGCCCTTCGGGGGAGGGCCGGGATGAGCAGTTCTTC
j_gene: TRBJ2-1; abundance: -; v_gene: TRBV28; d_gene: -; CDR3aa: CASRAPKVVHDEQFF; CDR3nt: TGTGCCAGCAGGGCCCCTAAGGTAGTGCACGATGAGCAGTTCTTC